These 13 T cell receptor beta chains were all obtained from the same sample, sequenced in a study of T cell clonotyping in hematopoietic cell transplantation. Generated by immunoSEQ multiplex PCR, the TCRdb table keeps only in-frame clones and is missing some. The table shows roughly 17,000 clones, with nearly 95% occurring only once. Sequenced material: peripheral blood mononuclear cells. The receptors derive from a man aged 40-55 years in good health. Some clones in this sample may be carry-over from other donors' samples.

The rearrangement links TRBV28 to TRBJ1-2; D unclear. V shed 2 bases and J shed 0 bases, with 10 bases lying between them. Germline CDR1 is MDHEN and CDR2 is SYDVKM. The CDR3 contains 15 residues. Written as DNA, the CDR3 is TGTGCCAGCAGTTTACGCGGCAGCTCTAACTATGGCTACACCTTC. Residues: CASSLRGSSNYGYTF.

The rearrangement joins TRBV9 to TRBJ2-7; 9 positions match TRBD1. The junction had 10 bases not matched to a gene; V was cut back by 4 bases and J by 5 bases. CDR3 length: 15 residues. The germline V gene encodes CDR1 SGDLS and CDR2 YYNGEE. The CDR3 DNA reads TGTGCCAGCAGCCCACACCGGGACAGGGACCACGAGCAGTACTTC. Its translation: CASSPHRDRDHEQYF.

The V call is TRBV9, the J call TRBJ2-7, with 9 nucleotides matching TRBD2. The CDR3 loop spans 16 amino acids. The germline V gene encodes CDR1 SGDLS and CDR2 YYNGEE. J gave up 1 base and V 2 bases, and 7 bases lay outside the gene matches. For the CDR3, the DNA is TGTGCCAGCAGCGTCAGCTGGACTAGCGCTTCCTACGAGCAGTACTTC. Translation: CASSVSWTSASYEQYF.

The chain joins TRBV5-6 to TRBJ2-5; D gene ambiguous. CDR1 and CDR2 (germline): SGHDT, YYEEEE. Trimming cost V 4 bases and J 1 base, with 2 bases left between them. The CDR3 sequence is 11 residues long. The CDR3 nucleotides read TGTGCCAGCAGCATCCAAGAGACCCAGTACTTC. It is translated as CASSIQETQYF.

The chain links TRBV19 to TRBJ2-2, with D possibly being TRBD1 or TRBD2 (7 bases each). Germline V lookup: CDR1 LNHDA, CDR2 SQIVND (reference sequence). V dropped 7 bases and J dropped 3 bases, with 15 bases sitting between them. This CDR3 has 15 residues. CDR3 nucleotide sequence: TGTGCCAGTAAAATACCAGGGGGGGACACCGGGGAGCTGTTTTTT. It yields the protein CASKIPGGDTGELFF. Drawing the rest from reference TRBV19 and TRBJ2-2, the complete variable domain is DGGITQSPKYLFRKEGQNVTLSCEQNLNHDAMYWYRQDPGQGLRLIYYSQIVNDFQKGDIAEGYSVSREKKESFPLTVTSAQKNPTAFYLCASKIPGGDTGELFFGEGSRLTVL.

V usage is TRBV27 and J usage is TRBJ2-4; unclear D gene. V was clipped by 6 bases and J by 0 bases, with 12 bases between them. Germline CDR1 and CDR2: MNHEY and SMNVEV (reference sequence). The CDR3 sequence is 15 residues long. The CDR3 sequence is CASSPEAVAKNIQYF. CDR3 DNA sequence: TGTGCCAGCAGCCCCGAGGCCGTAGCCAAAAACATTCAGTACTTC.

The chain employs TRBV30 and TRBJ1-1, with 8 bases matching TRBD1. The germline V gene encodes CDR1 GTSNPN and CDR2 SVGIG (reference sequence). Trimming took 1 base from V and 3 from J; bases not matched to a gene: 7. This CDR3 region has 15 residues. CDR3 sequence: CAWSGTDRAYTEAFF. Here the CDR3 DNA reads TGTGCCTGGAGTGGAACGGACAGGGCGTACACTGAAGCTTTCTTT. The variable domain in full, with the rest retrieved from reference TRBV30 and TRBJ1-1, is SQTIHQWPATLVQPVGSPLSLECTVEGTSNPNLYWYRQAAGRGLQLLFYSVGIGQISSEVPQNLSASRPQDRQFILSSKKLLLSDSGFYLCAWSGTDRAYTEAFFGQGTRLTVV.

V gene TRBV6-5 combines with J gene TRBJ2-5; D remains unclear. V was clipped by 5 bases and J by 2 bases, with 9 bases between them. CDR1 MNHEY and CDR2 SVGAGI come from the germline V gene. This CDR3 contains 13 residues. The CDR3 DNA reads TGTGCCAGCAGTCCAGGCCAGCAAGAGACCCAGTACTTC. Translation: CASSPGQQETQYF.

This chain joins TRBV25-1 and TRBJ2-7; the D is unclear. Germline V gene lookup returns CDR1 MGHDK and CDR2 SYGVNS. The CDR3 loop spans 13 amino acids. Trimming took 6 bases from V and 2 from J, leaving 11 bases between them. Here the CDR3 reads CASSVGPTYEQYF. For the CDR3, the DNA is TGTGCCAGCAGCGTAGGCCCCACCTACGAGCAGTACTTC.

The CDR3 nucleotides are TGCAGCGTGGCCGGGTCGGGACAGGGCTACGAGCAGTACTTC. It codes for CSVAGSGQGYEQYF. The V and J genes are TRBV29-1 and TRBJ2-7, with 9 bases that match TRBD1. Germline CDR1 reads SQVTM; CDR2 reads ANQGSEA. Unmatched junction bases numbered 9, after V lost 6 bases and J lost 3 bases. This CDR3 region has 14 residues.

This clone occurred a few times. The rearrangement links TRBV19 to TRBJ1-5; D is possibly TRBD1 (5 bases). The V gene's germline CDR1 is LNHDA and CDR2 SQIVND (reference sequence). The CDR3 runs to 14 residues. V lost 4 bases, J lost 3 bases, and 10 bases lay in between. The DNA of the CDR3 is TGTGCCAGTAGTAAAGGGGAGGTCAATCAGCCCCAGCATTTT. Protein product: CASSKGEVNQPQHF.

This clone was detected once. The chain carries TRBV4-2 and TRBJ2-1; possibly TRBD2 for D (6 bases). The CDR3 has 20 amino acids. The V gene lost 0 bases and the J gene lost 8 bases, with 29 bases spanning the gap. Germline V gene sequence: CDR1 LGHNA, CDR2 YNFKEQ. CDR3 region: CASSQDLPGLAPQTSHEQFF. CDR3 in DNA: TGTGCCAGCAGCCAAGATCTCCCTGGGCTAGCGCCCCAGACCTCTCATGAGCAGTTCTTC.

J is TRBJ2-7 and V is TRBV4-1; 10 nucleotides agree with TRBD1. The CDR3 runs 15 residues. V trimming: 3 bases; J trimming: 3 bases; junction bases outside the gene matches: 5. CDR1 is MGHRA and CDR2 is YSYEKL in the germline V gene. For the CDR3, the DNA is TGCGCCAGCAGCCATCTCCGGGACAGGGGCTACGAGCAGTACTTC. Protein: CASSHLRDRGYEQYF.